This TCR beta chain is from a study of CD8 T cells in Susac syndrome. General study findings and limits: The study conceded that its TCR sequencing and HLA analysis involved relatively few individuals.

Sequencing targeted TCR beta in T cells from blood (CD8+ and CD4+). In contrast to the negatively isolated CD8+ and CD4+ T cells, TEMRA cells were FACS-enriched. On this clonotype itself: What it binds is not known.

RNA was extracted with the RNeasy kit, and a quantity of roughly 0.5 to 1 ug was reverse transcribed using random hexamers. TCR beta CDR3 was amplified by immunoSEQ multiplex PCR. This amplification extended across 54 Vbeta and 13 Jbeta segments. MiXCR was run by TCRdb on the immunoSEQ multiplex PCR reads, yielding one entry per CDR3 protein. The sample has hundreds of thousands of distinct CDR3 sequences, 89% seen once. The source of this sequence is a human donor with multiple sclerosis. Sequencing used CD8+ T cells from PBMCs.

The CDR3 sequence is CASSQLAGGNEQFF. CDR3 coding DNA: TGTGCCAGTAGCCAACTAGCGGGAGGCAATGAGCAGTTCTTC. V and J are TRBV19 and TRBJ2-1; 12 bases are shared with TRBD2. CDR3 length: 14 amino acids. After removal of 6 bases from V and 6 bases from J, the junction contained 3 bases not matched to a gene. Germline V gene sequence: CDR1 LNHDA, CDR2 SQIVND (reference sequence).